The entry below gives a single T cell receptor beta chain sequence along with its context. The record originates from a study of blood T cell repertoires in COVID-19. About the study: Material from acute and convalescent COVID-19 was sourced from the United States, Italy and Spain. T cells, B-cell-depleted T cells, or PBMCs supplied cDNA or gDNA.

Germline V lookup: CDR1 SQVTM, CDR2 ANQGSEA. The CDR3 covers 13 residues. With V trimmed by 6 bases and J by 0 bases, 5 bases remained unmatched. Source study methods: Using reference gene primer amplification, nucleated cell counts were estimated. Clones were read by immunoSEQ multiplex PCR, and TCRdb kept only the in-frame ones, dropping some. V, J and clone size reflect that table, while D and trimming were determined from the DNA. The sample has 68,000 or so clones, roughly 85% seen once. Material: peripheral blood. The chain has TRBV29-1 and TRBJ2-7, with 7 positions matching TRBD1. This receptor was identified in a man younger than 45 with acute or convalescent COVID-19. The CDR3 nucleotides are TGCAGCGTCGGGACAGCTCACTCCTACGAGCAGTACTTC. Translating gives CSVGTAHSYEQYF.